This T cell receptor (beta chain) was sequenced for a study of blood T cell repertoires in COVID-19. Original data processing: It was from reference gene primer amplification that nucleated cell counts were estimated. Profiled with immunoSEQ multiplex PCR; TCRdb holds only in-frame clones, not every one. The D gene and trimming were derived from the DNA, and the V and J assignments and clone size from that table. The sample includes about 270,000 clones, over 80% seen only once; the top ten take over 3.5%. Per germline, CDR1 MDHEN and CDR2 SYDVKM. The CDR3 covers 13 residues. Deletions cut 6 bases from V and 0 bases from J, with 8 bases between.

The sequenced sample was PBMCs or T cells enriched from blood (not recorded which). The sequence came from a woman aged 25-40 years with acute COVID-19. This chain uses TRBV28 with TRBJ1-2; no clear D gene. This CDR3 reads CASRIPANYGYTF. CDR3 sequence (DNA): TGTGCCAGCAGGATTCCAGCTAACTATGGCTACACCTTC.